This T cell receptor (beta chain) derives from a study of blood T cells in healthy people across ages. Then a second PCR, running roughly 7 to 11 cycles, was carried out with a sample-barcoded 5' primer and a J-beta primer mix. TCRdb redid the calling of the 5' RACE reads with MiXCR, one entry per CDR3 protein. Here the sample spans about 570,000 distinct CDR3 sequences, roughly 29% being singletons. Germline values: CDR1 MDHEN, CDR2 SYDVKM. With 7 bases removed from V and 7 bases from J, the gap between germline ends came to 14 bases. The CDR3 spans 12 residues. Each donor gave roughly 9.2 milliliters of peripheral blood. Study-level findings and limits: Using unsorted PBMCs precluded a conclusive naive versus antigen-experienced comparison.

Points on this clonotype: Its cognate antigen is unknown.

Sequenced sample: blood. This receptor was taken from a woman in her sixties or seventies in good health. The chain employs TRBV28 and TRBJ2-7; tentative D call: TRBD1 (5 bases). CDR3 loop: CASKVRASEQYF. The CDR3 DNA follows: TGTGCCAGCAAGGTCAGGGCGTCGGAGCAGTACTTC.